The rows below give T cell receptor beta chains drawn from one sample of a study of PD-1 blockade in classical Hodgkin lymphoma. Clones were read by immunoSEQ multiplex PCR, and TCRdb kept only the in-frame ones, dropping some. The data hold 12,000 to 15,000 clones, with around 82% observed a single time. The sequencing here drew on peripheral blood mononuclear cells (PBMCs), taken at baseline. These receptors all stem from a human donor with classical Hodgkin lymphoma. Both conserved end residues are part of each CDR3. Each record gives: J gene, V gene, D gene, clone size, CDR3 protein, CDR3 DNA. D genes are given only for firm matches. Rows may omit the clone size; those that give it use once, few, many or a size class.

j_gene: TRBJ2-7; v_gene: TRBV5-4; d_gene: .; abundance: .; CDR3aa: CASSLDYEQYF; CDR3nt: TGTGCCAGCAGCTTAGACTACGAGCAGTACTTC
j_gene: TRBJ1-5; v_gene: TRBV19; d_gene: .; abundance: .; CDR3aa: CASLYLRHLYSNQPQHF; CDR3nt: TGTGCCAGTCTGTACCTGCGTCACCTCTATAGCAATCAGCCCCAGCATTTT
j_gene: TRBJ1-2; v_gene: TRBV28; d_gene: .; abundance: .; CDR3aa: CASSFAIDGYTF; CDR3nt: TGTGCCAGCAGTTTTGCAATTGATGGCTACACCTTC
j_gene: TRBJ1-6; v_gene: TRBV7-3; d_gene: .; abundance: few; CDR3aa: CASSSRGDSPLHF; CDR3nt: TGTGCCAGCAGCTCTAGAGGGGATTCACCCCTCCACTTT
j_gene: TRBJ1-6; v_gene: TRBV18; d_gene: .; abundance: .; CDR3aa: CASSREWRSPLHF; CDR3nt: TGTGCCAGCTCACGGGAATGGAGGTCACCCCTCCACTTT
j_gene: TRBJ1-1; v_gene: TRBV29-1; d_gene: TRBD1; abundance: .; CDR3aa: CSMRTGENTEAFF; CDR3nt: TGCAGCATGCGGACAGGGGAGAACACTGAAGCTTTCTTT
j_gene: TRBJ2-4; v_gene: TRBV6-6; d_gene: .; abundance: .; CDR3aa: CASSPIDRLAKNIQYF; CDR3nt: TGTGCCAGCAGCCCCATAGACAGATTAGCCAAAAACATTCAGTACTTC
j_gene: TRBJ1-1; v_gene: TRBV7-9; d_gene: .; abundance: few; CDR3aa: CASSLSEYMNTEAFF; CDR3nt: TGTGCCAGCAGCTTGTCGGAATACATGAACACTGAAGCTTTCTTT
j_gene: TRBJ2-5; v_gene: TRBV5-4; d_gene: .; abundance: .; CDR3aa: CASSFSGLEETQYF; CDR3nt: TGTGCCAGCAGCTTCTCTGGGTTAGAAGAGACCCAGTACTTC
j_gene: TRBJ2-5; v_gene: TRBV6-4; d_gene: TRBD2; abundance: .; CDR3aa: CASSDLVVAGKETQYF; CDR3nt: TGTGCCAGCAGTGACTTGGTCGTAGCGGGGAAGGAGACCCAGTACTTC
j_gene: TRBJ2-3; v_gene: TRBV10-1; d_gene: .; abundance: .; CDR3aa: CASSDRGTSTDTQYF; CDR3nt: TGCGCCAGCAGTGACAGGGGGACTAGCACAGATACGCAGTATTTT